This passage covers 24 T cell receptor beta chains from one sample sequenced in a study of regulatory T cells in long-lasting Graves disease. Specified time point: newly diagnosed GD, antithyroid drugs for less than 3 months. From PBMCs, RNA was extracted and then used to make the TCR library. Through Arm-PCR of CDR3 regions and iRepertoire HTBI primers, TCR beta libraries were built. TCRdb re-called the multiplex PCR reads with MiXCR, one entry per CDR3 protein. The sample consists of 350,000 to 500,000 distinct CDR3 sequences, about 16% of them appearing once. These data were also filed under a second study, of T cells in Graves' hyperthyroidism and ophthalmopathy.

Sequenced material: peripheral blood mononuclear cells (PBMCs), taken at new diagnosis, from a patient treated with antithyroid drugs. The receptors derive from a woman younger than 30 with Graves disease.

This clonotype came up many times. J is TRBJ1-2 and V is TRBV11-2; tentative D call: TRBD1 (5 bases). Per the germline V gene, CDR1 is SGHAT and CDR2 is FQNNGV. This CDR3 has 14 amino acids. Between the trimmed V and J ends, which lost 0 bases and 4 bases, there was a span of 9 bases. Here the CDR3 reads CASSLDGAAYGYTF. CDR3 DNA sequence: TGTGCCAGCAGCTTAGATGGGGCGGCCTATGGCTACACCTTC.

The rearrangement joins TRBV7-9 to TRBJ2-1, with 10 bases that match TRBD2. The CDR3 has 16 amino acids. V lost 5 bases, J lost 4 bases, and 8 bases stayed unmatched. Germline V gene lookup returns CDR1 SEHNR and CDR2 FQNEAQ (reference sequence). CDR3 DNA: TGTGCCAGCAGCCCCCTCCTAGCGGGAGATTACAATGAGCAGTTCTTC. This gives the protein CASSPLLAGDYNEQFF. The full variable domain, in which reference TRBV7-9 and TRBJ2-1 provide the parts outside the CDR3, is DTGVSQNPRHKITKRGQNVTFRCDPISEHNRLYWYRQTLGQGPEFLTYFQNEAQLEKSRLLSDRFSAERPKGSFSTLEIQRTEQGDSAMYLCASSPLLAGDYNEQFFGPGTRLTVL.

This clonotype has a count of ten or more. The chain carries TRBV20-1 and TRBJ2-3; D might be TRBD2 (6 bases). CDR1 is DFQATT, CDR2 SNEGSKA, per germline (reference sequence). This CDR3 has 15 amino acids. Trimming pared 3 bases from V and 3 bases from J, leaving 16 bases between. The CDR3 sequence is CSASIVRESTDTQYF. The CDR3 DNA reads as TGCAGTGCTAGTATCGTCCGGGAGAGTACAGATACGCAGTATTTT.

This clonotype was detected many times. This chain links TRBV11-2 with TRBJ2-5; 7 bases fit TRBD2. Trimming removed 5 bases from V and 1 base from J; junction bases left unmatched: 10. CDR3 size: 16 residues. Looked up from germline, CDR1 is SGHAT and CDR2 is FQNNGV. CDR3 loop: CASSPHPGLPQETQYF. The CDR3 coding sequence is TGTGCCAGCAGCCCACATCCGGGACTACCCCAAGAGACCCAGTACTTC.

This clonotype was seen many times. The gene calls are TRBV20-1 and TRBJ2-1; the match to TRBD2 covers 10 bases. V was pared by 6 bases and J by 5 bases, with 4 bases of the junction left unmatched. There are 13 residues in the CDR3. Germline CDR1 and CDR2: DFQATT and SNEGSKA (reference sequence). This chain's CDR3 is CSAYGLADNEQFF. The CDR3 DNA reads as TGCAGTGCCTATGGACTAGCGGACAATGAGCAGTTCTTC.

Only a few counts were recorded for this clonotype. This sequence joins TRBV7-9 and TRBJ2-3; 7 nucleotides match TRBD2. The CDR3 loop spans 17 amino acids. The V segment lost 1 base and the J segment 2 bases; nucleotides outside the gene matches: 9. The germline V gene has CDR1 SEHNR and CDR2 FQNEAQ (reference sequence). The CDR3 loop reads CASSLGFAGAPTDTQYF. Here the CDR3 DNA reads TGTGCCAGCAGCTTAGGTTTTGCGGGAGCTCCCACAGATACGCAGTATTTT.

This clonotype showed up just a few times. The chain is built from TRBV27 and TRBJ2-3, with D possibly TRBD2 on 6 matching bases. The germline gives CDR1 MNHEY, CDR2 SMNVEV (reference sequence). The CDR3 length is 13 residues. Trimming took 5 bases from V and 8 from J, leaving 14 bases between them. CDR3 sequence: CASSVVAGSTQYF. Here the CDR3 DNA reads TGTGCCAGCAGTGTTGTTGCGGGAAGTACGCAGTATTTT.

This clonotype was seen repeatedly, ten times or more. The chain couples TRBV11-2 to TRBJ2-7; TRBD2 agrees at 14 bases. Unmatched junction bases numbered 4, after V lost 0 bases and J lost 6 bases. CDR1 SGHAT and CDR2 FQNNGV come from the germline V gene. CDR3 length: 16 amino acids. CDR3 in DNA: TGTGCCAGCAGCTTAGATGGGACTAGCGGGAGTCTCGAGCAGTACTTC. Translating it yields CASSLDGTSGSLEQYF.

This clonotype was counted ten times or more. The chain has TRBV28 and TRBJ1-6; D unclear. Trimming removed 8 bases from V and 7 bases from J, with 9 bases in between. The CDR3 length is 12 residues. The V gene's germline CDR1 is MDHEN and CDR2 SYDVKM. The CDR3 nucleotides are TGTGCCAGCGGAACTAGGAATTCACCCCTCCACTTT. It encodes CASGTRNSPLHF.

The J gene is TRBJ2-3, the V gene TRBV10-3; TRBD2 matches 9 bases. CDR1 and CDR2 from the germline V gene are ENHRY and SYGVKD. The CDR3 is made up of 16 amino acids. V lost 4 bases, J lost 2 bases, and 7 bases stayed unmatched. The CDR3 here is CAISGVASGTTDTQYF. The CDR3 DNA reads TGTGCCATCAGTGGGGTGGCTAGCGGGACCACAGATACGCAGTATTTT.

This clonotype was counted at least ten times. The chain joins TRBV3-1 to TRBJ2-3, with TRBD1 as a possible D gene (5 bases). Germline V gene sequence: CDR1 LGHDT, CDR2 YNNKEL (reference sequence). Trimming removed 0 bases from V and 1 base from J, with 14 bases in between. CDR3 length: 17 amino acids. Here the CDR3 DNA reads TGTGCCAGCAGCCAAGATTGGCAGGGATTAGGCACAGATACGCAGTATTTT. Its translation is CASSQDWQGLGTDTQYF.

This clonotype showed up many times. The genes are TRBV20-1 and TRBJ2-7; no firm D call. This CDR3 is built from 13 residues. V shed 1 base and J shed 3 bases, with 10 bases lying between them. Germline loops: CDR1 DFQATT, CDR2 SNEGSKA (reference sequence). CDR3 nucleotide sequence: TGCAGTGCTAGAGTTGCGGCTGTCTACGAGCAGTACTTC. As protein: CSARVAAVYEQYF.

The V gene is TRBV28, the J gene TRBJ2-2; D not certain. The CDR3 loop spans 15 amino acids. Trimming stripped 6 bases from V and 4 bases from J, with 15 bases between. Germline assignment: CDR1 MDHEN and CDR2 SYDVKM. CDR3 residues: CASSVVGIGTGELFF. The CDR3 nucleotides read TGTGCCAGCAGCGTAGTAGGAATAGGCACCGGGGAGCTGTTTTTT.

This clonotype was seen only a few times. The chain recombines TRBV20-1 with TRBJ2-1; D tentatively reads TRBD1 or TRBD2 (6 bases each). The CDR3 totals 13 residues. V was clipped by 0 bases and J by 9 bases, with 12 bases between them. In germline, CDR1 is DFQATT, CDR2 SNEGSKA (reference sequence). The CDR3 protein is CSARDPPGAEQFF. CDR3 coding DNA: TGCAGTGCTAGAGATCCCCCGGGGGCTGAGCAGTTCTTC.

The table lists this clonotype with many counts. This chain connects TRBV27 to TRBJ2-1; D possibly corresponds to TRBD1 (5 bases). Trimming removed 8 bases at V and 3 bases at J, with 8 bases between. Germline V lookup: CDR1 MNHEY, CDR2 SMNVEV (reference sequence). CDR3 size: 12 residues. CDR3 bases: TGTGCCAGCCAGACAGACTACAATGAGCAGTTCTTC. Its translation: CASQTDYNEQFF.

This clonotype was detected ten times or more. The chain recombines TRBV7-8 with TRBJ2-3; maybe TRBD1 (5 bases). Trimming shortened V by 5 bases and J by 4 bases, and 10 bases separated the two germline ends. The CDR3 runs to 13 residues. Germline CDR1 SGHVS, CDR2 FQNEAQ. This chain's CDR3 is CASSTGFADTQYF. CDR3 bases: TGTGCCAGCAGCACAGGCTTCGCAGATACGCAGTATTTT. Based on the CDR3 plus reference TRBV7-8 and TRBJ2-3, the full variable domain is GAGVSQSPRYKVAKRGQDVALRCDPISGHVSLFWYQQALGQGPEFLTYFQNEAQLDKSGLPSDRFFAERPEGSVSTLKIQRTQQEDSAVYLCASSTGFADTQYFGPGTRLTVL.

This clonotype was seen repeatedly, ten times or more. The chain combines TRBV5-1 with TRBJ2-7; no firm D call. The CDR3 loop spans 15 amino acids. The V end was cut by 0 bases, the J end by 2 bases, with 12 bases between. CDR1 is SGHRS and CDR2 is YFSETQ in the germline V gene. CDR3 sequence reads: CASSLEAEPPYEQYF. CDR3 nucleotide sequence: TGCGCCAGCAGCTTGGAGGCGGAGCCACCCTACGAGCAGTACTTC.

The chain uses TRBV29-1 and TRBJ1-1; D might be TRBD1 (5 bases). The V and J ends lost 7 bases and 2 bases respectively, with 11 bases between them. CDR1 SQVTM and CDR2 ANQGSEA come from the germline V gene. This CDR3 is 12 amino acids long. CDR3 bases: TGCAGCGCCGGCTGGACAAACACTGAAGCTTTCTTT. Amino acids: CSAGWTNTEAFF. Looking up the rest from reference TRBV29-1 and TRBJ1-1 gives the full variable domain: SAVISQKPSRDICQRGTSLTIQCQVDSQVTMMFWYRQQPGQSLTLIATANQGSEATYESGFVIDKFPISRPNLTFSTLTVSNMSPEDSSIYLCSAGWTNTEAFFGQGTRLTVV.

This clonotype was found a few times. The genes are TRBV6-2 or TRBV6-3 and TRBJ2-5; 8 bases agree with TRBD1. Looked up from germline, CDR1 is MNHEY and CDR2 is SVGEGT. Trimming cost V 6 bases and J 5 bases; bases outside gene matches: 8. The CDR3 spans 14 residues. CDR3 amino acids: CASSAIQGAETQYF. CDR3 DNA sequence: TGTGCCAGCAGCGCAATTCAGGGGGCTGAGACCCAGTACTTC.

In this sample, this clonotype turned up a few times. V usage is TRBV29-1 and J usage is TRBJ1-5, with D possibly TRBD1 on 5 matching bases. This CDR3 has 14 amino acids. Germline lookup yields CDR1 SQVTM and CDR2 ANQGSEA. Trimming left V 4 bases short and J 2 bases short, with 12 bases between. The CDR3 bases are TGCAGCGTTGGGGGCGGGGGGGGCAATCAGCCCCAGCATTTT. Protein sequence: CSVGGGGGNQPQHF.

The table lists this clonotype with many counts. V and J are TRBV7-2 and TRBJ2-7, with 7 bases aligning to TRBD2. In germline, CDR1 is SGHTA, CDR2 FQGNSA. Losses at the gene ends were 0 bases for V and 0 bases for J; bases not matched to a gene: 14. This CDR3 has 19 residues. CDR3 sequence (DNA): TGTGCCAGCAGCTTAGCCGCTAGAGCGGGGCTCCTAAACTCCTACGAGCAGTACTTC. Its protein product is CASSLAARAGLLNSYEQYF.

This clonotype was detected only once. The CDR3 loop reads CSARDYSTTSGRIGEQFF. CDR3 sequence (DNA): TGCAGTGCTAGAGATTATTCCACAACTAGCGGGAGGATCGGTGAGCAGTTCTTC. V is TRBV20-1 and J is TRBJ2-1; TRBD2 matches at 12 bases. Losses at the gene ends were 0 bases for V and 9 bases for J; bases not matched to a gene: 15. Germline lookup yields CDR1 DFQATT and CDR2 SNEGSKA (reference sequence). This CDR3 spans 18 amino acids.

Ten or more counts support this clonotype. The CDR3 coding sequence is TGTGCCAGCAACCCGGGGCAGGGCGGCGACGAGCAGTACTTC. Translating gives CASNPGQGGDEQYF. V usage is TRBV2 and J usage is TRBJ2-7; D is possibly TRBD1 or TRBD2 (5 bases each). V was shortened by 7 bases and J by 5 bases, with 18 bases between the two germline ends. This CDR3 region has 14 residues. The germline gives CDR1 SNHLY, CDR2 FYNNEI. The full variable domain, with the rest looked up from reference TRBV2 and TRBJ2-7, is EPEVTQTPSHQVTQMGQEVILRCVPISNHLYFYWYRQILGQKVEFLVSFYNNEISEKSEIFDDQFSVERPDGSNFTLKIRSTKLEDSAMYFCASNPGQGGDEQYFGPGTRLTVT.

There are a few counts of this clonotype. The CDR3 reads CASSEGTGYHEQYF. The CDR3 nucleotides are TGCGCCAGCAGTGAGGGAACAGGGTACCACGAGCAGTACTTC. This sequence joins TRBV10-1 and TRBJ2-7; tentative D call: TRBD1 (6 bases). Looked up from germline, CDR1 is WNHNN and CDR2 is SYGVQD (reference sequence). The CDR3 extends over 14 amino acids. Trimming took 2 bases from V and 5 from J, leaving 13 bases between them.